Each of the 6 T cell receptor delta chains below was sequenced from the same sample in a study of γδ T cells in repeated Plasmodium falciparum infection. Bulk repertoires came from Vgamma9/Vdelta2+ or Vdelta2-negative gammadelta T cells flow-sorted from PBMC. TCRdb re-identified clones in the multiplex PCR reads via CATT. The sample lists some 51,000 delta-chain clones; approximately 1.8% were seen once. The sample consisted of gamma-delta T cells from blood. The origin of the receptors is a pool of human donors (malaria-infected and uninfected, not separated).

This clone appeared a few times. A single base is all that separates this from a far larger clone, so a read error is likely. Other DNA sequences from this sample encode an identical CDR3 as well. V gene TRDV2 was called; the J gene was not; TRDD3, the table's D call, was not compared with the DNA. Looked up from germline, CDR1 is GEAIGNYY and CDR2 is EKD. The CDR3 sequence is 20 residues long. In nucleotides, the CDR3 is TGTGCCTGTGACTCGGTCGCCGTTCGGGGGGCTTCCCTGTACACCGATAAACTCATCTTC. This sequence encodes CACDSVAVRGASLYTDKLIF.

This clone was picked up a small number of times. TCRdb's protein, taken from a much larger clone, differs from this DNA's translation at residue 6, likely owing to a read error; the protein displayed comes from the DNA. The chain joins TRDV1 to TRDJ2; 12 positions agree with TRDD3. TCRdb leaves out the J gene; it was filled in here by matching the DNA to germline. V lost 0 bases, J lost 0 bases, and 17 bases stayed unmatched. The V gene's germline CDR1 is TSWWSYY and CDR2 QGS. CDR3 size: 23 residues. The CDR3 DNA sequence: TGTGCTCTTGGGGAACTGGCGTACTGGGGGATACCTGTGTTGATAGCTTTGACAGCACAACTCTTCTTT. Its translation is CALGELAYWGIPVLIALTAQLFF.

Remarks on this clone: The amino acid sequence in TCRdb belongs to a much larger clone and departs from this DNA's translation at residue 9, likely a sequencing read error; the sequence shown is translated from the DNA. V is TRDV2 and J is TRDJ1; 8 nucleotides agree with TRDD3. Assignment of the J gene here rests on matching the DNA to germline, because TCRdb gives none. Germline CDR1 is GEAIGNYY and CDR2 is EKD. V was pared by 0 bases and J by 0 bases, with 17 bases of the junction left unmatched. This CDR3 has 20 amino acids. CDR3 residues: CACDTLQLWDTDSYTDKLIF. For the CDR3, the DNA is TGTGCCTGTGACACCCTCCAACTGTGGGATACGGATTCGTACACCGATAAACTCATCTTT.

Remarks on this clone: The protein recorded in TCRdb matches a much larger clone and deviates from this DNA's translation at residue 9, suggesting a read error; the protein here is obtained by translating the DNA. The chain uses TRAV38-2/DV8 and TRDJ1; the D gene is possibly TRDD3 (7 bases). In the absence of a J gene in TCRdb, the DNA was matched to germline to assign it here. The germline V gene encodes CDR1 TSESDYY and CDR2 QEAYKQQN. The CDR3 has 20 residues. V lost 6 bases to trimming and J lost 2 bases, with 32 bases between them. The DNA for the CDR3 is TGTGCTTATAAAGGGCCCCGCTACCGGGGGATCCTTCCCGATACCGATAAACTCATCTTT. Translated: CAYKGPRYRGILPDTDKLIF.

This clone was observed at least ten times. This likely came from a read error, as a far larger clone is one base away. This sample includes further DNA sequences coding for the same CDR3. This chain connects TRDV3 to TRDJ1; 7 positions match TRDD3. As TCRdb names no J gene, one was assigned here on the basis of a DNA match to germline. CDR1 TVYSNPD and CDR2 GDNSRS come from the germline V gene (reference sequence). This CDR3 is built from 19 residues. The CDR3 nucleotides are TGTGCCTTTAAATTCCCCTACGCCTGGGGGCTCCGCTCCTCCGACAAACTCATCTTT. Its protein is CAFKFPYAWGLRSSDKLIF.

This clone was recorded many times. TCRdb has a much larger clone's protein, which differs at residue 17 from the translation of this DNA, likely because of a read error; what is shown is the protein translated from the DNA. V and J are TRAV36/DV7 and TRDJ3, with 7 bases matching TRDD3. TCRdb offers no J gene call, so here the DNA was matched to germline to obtain one. In germline, CDR1 is VTNFRS, CDR2 LTSSGIE (reference sequence). The CDR3 is 20 amino acids. CDR3: CAVEVLGTPLRSWDTRRMFF. The CDR3, as DNA: TGTGCTGTGGAGGTACTGGGGACGCCATTACGCTCCTGGGACACCCGACGGATGTTTTTC.